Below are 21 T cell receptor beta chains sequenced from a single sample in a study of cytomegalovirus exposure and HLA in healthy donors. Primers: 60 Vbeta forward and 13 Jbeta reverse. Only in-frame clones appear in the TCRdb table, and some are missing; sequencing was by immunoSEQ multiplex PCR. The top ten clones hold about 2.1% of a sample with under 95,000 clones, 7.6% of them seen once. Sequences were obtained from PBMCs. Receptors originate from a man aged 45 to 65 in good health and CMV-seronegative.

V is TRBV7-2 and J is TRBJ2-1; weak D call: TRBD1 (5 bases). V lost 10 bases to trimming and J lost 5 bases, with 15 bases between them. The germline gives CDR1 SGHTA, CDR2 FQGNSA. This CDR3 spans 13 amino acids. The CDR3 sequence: CATAQGSNNEQFF. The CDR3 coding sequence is TGTGCCACCGCCCAGGGATCGAACAATGAGCAGTTCTTC.

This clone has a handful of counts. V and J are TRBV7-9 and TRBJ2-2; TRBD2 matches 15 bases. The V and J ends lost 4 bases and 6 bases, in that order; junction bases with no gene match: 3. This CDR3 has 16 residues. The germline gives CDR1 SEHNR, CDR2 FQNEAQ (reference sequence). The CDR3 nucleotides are TGTGCCAGCAGCTACCGGACTAGCGGGGGGGCCGGGGAGCTGTTTTTT. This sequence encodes CASSYRTSGGAGELFF.

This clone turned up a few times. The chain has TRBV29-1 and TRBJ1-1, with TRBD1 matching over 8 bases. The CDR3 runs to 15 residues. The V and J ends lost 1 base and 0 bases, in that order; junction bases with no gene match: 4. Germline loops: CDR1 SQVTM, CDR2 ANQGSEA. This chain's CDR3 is CSVEGGTGLNTEAFF. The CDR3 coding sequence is TGCAGCGTTGAAGGGGGGACAGGCTTGAACACTGAAGCTTTCTTT. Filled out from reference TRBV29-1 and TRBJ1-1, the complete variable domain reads SAVISQKPSRDICQRGTSLTIQCQVDSQVTMMFWYRQQPGQSLTLIATANQGSEATYESGFVIDKFPISRPNLTFSTLTVSNMSPEDSSIYLCSVEGGTGLNTEAFFGQGTRLTVV.

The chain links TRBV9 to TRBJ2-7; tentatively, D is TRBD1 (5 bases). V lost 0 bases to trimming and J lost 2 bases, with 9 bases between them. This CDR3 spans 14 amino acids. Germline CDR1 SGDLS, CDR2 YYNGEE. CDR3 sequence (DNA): TGTGCCAGCAGCGTAGACCAGGGTACCTACGAGCAGTACTTC. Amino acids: CASSVDQGTYEQYF. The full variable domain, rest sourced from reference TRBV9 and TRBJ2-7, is DSGVTQTPKHLITATGQRVTLRCSPRSGDLSVYWYQQSLDQGLQFLIQYYNGEERAKGNILERFSAQQFPDLHSELNLSSLELGDSALYFCASSVDQGTYEQYFGPGTRLTVT.

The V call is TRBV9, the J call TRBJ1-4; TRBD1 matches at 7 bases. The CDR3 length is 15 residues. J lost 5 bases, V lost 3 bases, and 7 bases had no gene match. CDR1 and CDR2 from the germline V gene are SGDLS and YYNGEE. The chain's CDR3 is CASSARDSGNEKLFF. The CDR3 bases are TGTGCCAGCAGCGCACGGGACAGCGGCAATGAAAAACTGTTTTTT.

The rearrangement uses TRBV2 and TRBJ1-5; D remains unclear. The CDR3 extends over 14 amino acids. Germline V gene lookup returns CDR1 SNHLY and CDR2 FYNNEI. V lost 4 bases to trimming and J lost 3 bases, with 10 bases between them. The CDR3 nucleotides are TGTGCCAGCAGTGCCGACGGGTACAATCAGCCCCAGCATTTT. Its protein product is CASSADGYNQPQHF. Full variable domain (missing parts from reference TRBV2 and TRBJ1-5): EPEVTQTPSHQVTQMGQEVILRCVPISNHLYFYWYRQILGQKVEFLVSFYNNEISEKSEIFDDQFSVERPDGSNFTLKIRSTKLEDSAMYFCASSADGYNQPQHFGDGTRLSIL.

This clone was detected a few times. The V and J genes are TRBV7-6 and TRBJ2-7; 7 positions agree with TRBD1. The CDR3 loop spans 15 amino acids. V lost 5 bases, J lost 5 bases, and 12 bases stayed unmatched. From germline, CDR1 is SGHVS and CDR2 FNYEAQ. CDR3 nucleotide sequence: TGTGCCAGCAGCCGAGACAGGGCAGGCCCCGACGAGCAGTACTTC. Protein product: CASSRDRAGPDEQYF.

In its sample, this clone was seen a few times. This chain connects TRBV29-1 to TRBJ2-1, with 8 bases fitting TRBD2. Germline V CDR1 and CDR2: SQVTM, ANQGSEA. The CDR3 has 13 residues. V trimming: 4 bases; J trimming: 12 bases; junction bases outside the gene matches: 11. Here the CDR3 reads CSVGWTSSVAQFF. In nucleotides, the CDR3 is TGCAGCGTTGGCTGGACTAGCAGCGTTGCGCAGTTCTTC.

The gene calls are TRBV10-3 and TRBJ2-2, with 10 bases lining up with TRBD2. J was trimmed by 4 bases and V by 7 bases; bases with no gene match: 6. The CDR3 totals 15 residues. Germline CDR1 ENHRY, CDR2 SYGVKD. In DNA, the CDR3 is TGTGCCATCACCAAAGCGGGAGGGCCCACCGGGGAGCTGTTTTTT. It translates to CAITKAGGPTGELFF.

The CDR3 coding sequence is TGCGCCAGCAGCTTGGATCCGGGAGCAGGTGAGCAGTTCTTC. Translated, it gives CASSLDPGAGEQFF. The chain combines TRBV5-1 with TRBJ2-1, with D perhaps TRBD2 (6 bases). Germline CDR1 is SGHRS and CDR2 is YFSETQ. This CDR3 has 14 residues. V lost 0 bases and J 9 bases, leaving 13 bases between the germline ends. Looking up the rest from reference TRBV5-1 and TRBJ2-1 gives the full variable domain: KAGVTQTPRYLIKTRGQQVTLSCSPISGHRSVSWYQQTPGQGLQFLFEYFSETQRNKGNFPGRFSGRQFSNSRSEMNVSTLELGDSALYLCASSLDPGAGEQFFGPGTRLTVL.

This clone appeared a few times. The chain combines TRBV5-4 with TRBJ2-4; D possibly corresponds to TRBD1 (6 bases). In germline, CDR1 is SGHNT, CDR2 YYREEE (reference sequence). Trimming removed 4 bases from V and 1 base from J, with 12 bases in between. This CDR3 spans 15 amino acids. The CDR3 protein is CASSPYREAKNIQYF. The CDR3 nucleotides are TGTGCCAGCAGCCCCTACAGGGAGGCCAAAAACATTCAGTACTTC.

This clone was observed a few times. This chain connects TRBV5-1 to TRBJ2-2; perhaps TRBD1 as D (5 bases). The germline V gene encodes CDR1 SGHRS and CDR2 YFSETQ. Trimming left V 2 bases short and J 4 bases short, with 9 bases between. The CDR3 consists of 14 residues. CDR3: CASSLDSFTGELFF. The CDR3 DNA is TGCGCCAGCAGCTTAGACAGTTTCACCGGGGAGCTGTTTTTT.

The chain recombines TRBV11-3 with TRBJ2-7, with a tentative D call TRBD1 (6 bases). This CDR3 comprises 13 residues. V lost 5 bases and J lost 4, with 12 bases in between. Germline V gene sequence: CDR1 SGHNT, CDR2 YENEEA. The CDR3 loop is CASSRVQGYEQYF. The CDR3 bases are TGTGCCAGCAGCCGGGTACAGGGATACGAGCAGTACTTC. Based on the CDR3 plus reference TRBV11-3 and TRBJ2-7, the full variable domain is EAGVVQSPRYKIIEKKQPVAFWCNPISGHNTLYWYLQNLGQGPELLIRYENEEAVDDSQLPKDRFSAERLKGVDSTLKIQPAELGDSAVYLCASSRVQGYEQYFGPGTRLTVT.

This CDR3 is CASSRGARGSLYNEQFF. The CDR3 bases are TGCGCCAGCAGTAGAGGAGCACGCGGATCCCTTTACAATGAGCAGTTCTTC. The genes are TRBV23-1 and TRBJ2-1; D uncertain. Being an ORF, TRBV23-1 has a function that is uncertain. The V end was cut by 5 bases, the J end by 4 bases, with 21 bases between. CDR3 length: 17 residues.

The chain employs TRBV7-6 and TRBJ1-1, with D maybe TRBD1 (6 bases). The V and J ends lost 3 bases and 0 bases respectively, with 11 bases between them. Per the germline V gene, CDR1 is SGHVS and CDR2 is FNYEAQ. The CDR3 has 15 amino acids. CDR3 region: CASSFGQHLNTEAFF. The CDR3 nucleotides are TGTGCCAGCAGCTTTGGACAGCACCTGAACACTGAAGCTTTCTTT.

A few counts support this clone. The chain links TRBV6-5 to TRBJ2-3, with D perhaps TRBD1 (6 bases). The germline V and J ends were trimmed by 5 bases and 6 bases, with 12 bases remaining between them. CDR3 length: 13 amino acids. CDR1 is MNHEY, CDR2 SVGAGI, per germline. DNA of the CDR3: TGTGCCAGCAGTCAACAGGGAGCGGATACGCAGTATTTT. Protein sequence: CASSQQGADTQYF.

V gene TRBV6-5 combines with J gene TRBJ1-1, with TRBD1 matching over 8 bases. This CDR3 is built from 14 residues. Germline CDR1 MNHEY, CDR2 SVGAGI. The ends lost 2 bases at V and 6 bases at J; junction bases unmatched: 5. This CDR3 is CASSYRDRGAEAFF. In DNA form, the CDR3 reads TGTGCCAGCAGTTACCGAGACAGGGGAGCTGAAGCTTTCTTT.

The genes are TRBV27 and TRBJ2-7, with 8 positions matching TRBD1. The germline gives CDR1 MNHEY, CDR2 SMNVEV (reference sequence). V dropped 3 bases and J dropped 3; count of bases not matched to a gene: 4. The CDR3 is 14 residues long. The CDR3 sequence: CASSLTGDGYEQYF. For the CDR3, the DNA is TGTGCCAGCAGTTTGACAGGGGACGGCTACGAGCAGTACTTC.

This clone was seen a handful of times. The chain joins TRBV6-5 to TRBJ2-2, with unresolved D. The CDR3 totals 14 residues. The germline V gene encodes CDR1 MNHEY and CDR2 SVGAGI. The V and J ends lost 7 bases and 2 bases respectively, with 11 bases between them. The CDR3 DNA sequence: TGTGCCAGCAAAATCGGGTTAAACACCGGGGAGCTGTTTTTT. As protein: CASKIGLNTGELFF.

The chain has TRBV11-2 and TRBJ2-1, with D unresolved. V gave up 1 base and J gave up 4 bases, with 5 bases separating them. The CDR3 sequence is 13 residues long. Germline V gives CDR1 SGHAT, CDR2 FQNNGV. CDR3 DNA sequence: TGTGCCAGCAGCTTAGGCGGTTACAATGAGCAGTTCTTC. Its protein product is CASSLGGYNEQFF.

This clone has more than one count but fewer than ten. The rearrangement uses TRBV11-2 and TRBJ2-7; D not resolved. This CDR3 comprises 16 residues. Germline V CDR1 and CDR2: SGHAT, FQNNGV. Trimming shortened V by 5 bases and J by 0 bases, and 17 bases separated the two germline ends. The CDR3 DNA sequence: TGTGCCAGCAGCCCCCTATCTAGAGGCGGCTCCTACGAGCAGTACTTC. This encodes CASSPLSRGGSYEQYF.